The next 21 T cell receptor beta chains were all read from a single sample in a study of blood T cell repertoires in COVID-19. The table came from immunoSEQ multiplex PCR; TCRdb's copy has only in-frame clones and leaves some out. The sample consists of some 150,000 clones, 65% to 90% of them appearing once. What was sequenced was peripheral blood. These receptors all come from a man between 65 and 80 years old with acute or convalescent COVID-19.

This clone was recorded only once. V usage is TRBV5-1 and J usage is TRBJ1-3; D is uncertain. Germline V gene data show CDR1 as SGHRS and CDR2 as YFSETQ. V lost 0 bases to trimming and J lost 0 bases, with 22 bases between them. The CDR3 extends over 20 amino acids. The CDR3 protein is CASSLAGSRSRSFSGNTIYF. DNA for the CDR3: TGCGCCAGCAGCTTGGCCGGGAGCAGGTCCCGATCCTTCTCTGGAAACACCATATATTTT.

Regarding this clone: An end of the junction differs from the germline gene, which may be a read error. The gene calls are TRBV7-7 and TRBJ1-4, with no clear D. CDR3 length: 15 residues. The germline gives CDR1 SSHAT, CDR2 FNYEAQ (reference sequence). The CDR3 sequence: CASSLAAGRYEKLFF. CDR3 DNA sequence: TGTGCTAGCAGCTTAGCGGCGGGGAGGTATGAAAAACTGTTTTTT.

The rearrangement uses TRBV7-8 and TRBJ2-5; possible D gene TRBD2, 6 bases. The V end was cut by 4 bases, the J end by 3 bases, with 12 bases between. The germline V gene has CDR1 SGHVS and CDR2 FQNEAQ. This CDR3 spans 14 amino acids. The CDR3 sequence: CASSSAGTEETQYF. The CDR3 nucleotides read TGTGCCAGCAGCTCGGCCGGGACTGAAGAGACCCAGTACTTC. The full variable domain, its missing parts supplied by reference TRBV7-8 and TRBJ2-5, is GAGVSQSPRYKVAKRGQDVALRCDPISGHVSLFWYQQALGQGPEFLTYFQNEAQLDKSGLPSDRFFAERPEGSVSTLKIQRTQQEDSAVYLCASSSAGTEETQYFGPGTRLLVL.

This clone has a handful of counts. The chain employs TRBV5-5 and TRBJ1-5; the D is unclear. The CDR3 loop spans 13 amino acids. Germline values: CDR1 SGHKS, CDR2 YYEKEE (reference sequence). V was clipped by 4 bases and J by 5 bases, with 10 bases between them. The CDR3 reads CASSLREDQPQHF. As DNA, the CDR3 is TGTGCCAGCAGCCTTCGGGAGGATCAGCCCCAGCATTTT.

This chain uses TRBV4-3 with TRBJ1-2, with 9 bases that match TRBD1. V was clipped by 4 bases and J by 1 base; unmatched bases: 7. The CDR3 is 16 amino acids. Germline V lookup: CDR1 LGHNA, CDR2 YSLEER. CDR3 coding DNA: TGCGCCAGCAGCCTTGCACAGGGGGCTTTTAACTATGGCTACACCTTC. Translated, it gives CASSLAQGAFNYGYTF.

V and J are TRBV7-2 and TRBJ2-1; D not resolved. V dropped 5 bases and J dropped 4 bases, with 9 bases sitting between them. Germline V gene sequence: CDR1 SGHTA, CDR2 FQGNSA. The CDR3 spans 13 residues. Written as DNA, the CDR3 is TGTGCCAGCAGCGTCGACACATACAATGAGCAGTTCTTC. Amino acids: CASSVDTYNEQFF.

The chain employs TRBV7-2 and TRBJ1-5; the D gene is possibly TRBD1 (6 bases). The CDR3 is 17 amino acids. Trimming stripped 2 bases from V and 0 bases from J, with 14 bases between. Germline loops: CDR1 SGHTA, CDR2 FQGNSA. In nucleotides, the CDR3 is TGTGCCAGCAGCTTATTTACAGGGAGCTATAGCAATCAGCCCCAGCATTTT. Protein: CASSLFTGSYSNQPQHF.

This chain links TRBV19 with TRBJ2-5, with 10 nucleotides matching TRBD1. The J segment lost 0 bases and the V segment lost 8 bases, leaving 3 bases of the junction unmatched. Germline V gene data show CDR1 as LNHDA and CDR2 as SQIVND (reference sequence). The CDR3 loop spans 14 amino acids. DNA of the CDR3: TGTGCCAGTCGGGGGACAGGGGACCAAGAGACCCAGTACTTC. Protein sequence: CASRGTGDQETQYF.

The V call is TRBV18, the J call TRBJ2-7; D may be TRBD1 (6 bases). Germline V gives CDR1 KGHSH, CDR2 LQKENI. The CDR3 runs 15 residues. Trimming shortened V by 1 base and J by 0 bases, and 10 bases separated the two germline ends. The CDR3, as DNA: TGTGCCAGCTCACCACAAGGACAGACCTCCTACGAGCAGTACTTC. This sequence encodes CASSPQGQTSYEQYF.

The rearrangement uses TRBV7-6 and TRBJ2-4, with TRBD2 matching over 14 bases. This CDR3 spans 17 amino acids. J was trimmed by 7 bases and V by 6 bases; bases with no gene match: 11. CDR1 is SGHVS and CDR2 is FNYEAQ in the germline V gene. CDR3 in amino acids: CASSLGTSGRGGNIQYF. As DNA, the CDR3 is TGTGCCAGCAGTCTAGGGACTAGCGGGAGAGGGGGGAACATTCAGTACTTC.

CDR3 loop: CSVEGAGGYNEQFF. In DNA, the CDR3 is TGCAGCGTTGAGGGGGCAGGGGGTTACAATGAGCAGTTCTTC. The chain couples TRBV29-1 to TRBJ2-1; the match to TRBD1 covers 7 bases. The V and J ends lost 3 bases and 4 bases, in that order; junction bases with no gene match: 6. Germline V lookup: CDR1 SQVTM, CDR2 ANQGSEA. This CDR3 has 14 amino acids.

This clone was seen more than once but under ten times. The V call is TRBV2, the J call TRBJ1-1; 8 nucleotides align to TRBD1. V trimming: 7 bases; J trimming: 0 bases; junction bases outside the gene matches: 4. Germline V gives CDR1 SNHLY, CDR2 FYNNEI. CDR3 size: 14 residues. The CDR3 reads CASIKDRVNTEAFF. The CDR3 bases are TGTGCCAGCATTAAGGACAGGGTGAACACTGAAGCTTTCTTT.

The CDR3 protein is CASSLLDRGYGYTF. CDR3 bases: TGTGCCAGCAGTCTCCTGGACAGGGGCTATGGCTACACCTTC. The chain employs TRBV28 and TRBJ1-2; 9 bases line up with TRBD1. Looked up from germline, CDR1 is MDHEN and CDR2 is SYDVKM. The CDR3 has 14 amino acids. V lost 5 bases, J lost 4 bases, and 5 bases stayed unmatched.

J is TRBJ2-7 and V is TRBV5-6; D remains ambiguous. The CDR3 spans 15 residues. Trimming took 0 bases from V and 4 from J, leaving 14 bases between them. CDR1 is SGHDT and CDR2 is YYEEEE in the germline V gene. Written as DNA, the CDR3 is TGTGCCAGCAGCTTGGTCTGGGCAGGCAATTACGAGCAGTACTTC. It codes for CASSLVWAGNYEQYF. Full variable domain (outside the CDR3, taken from reference TRBV5-6 and TRBJ2-7): DAGVTQSPTHLIKTRGQQVTLRCSPKSGHDTVSWYQQALGQGPQFIFQYYEEEERQRGNFPDRFSGHQFPNYSSELNVNALLLGDSALYLCASSLVWAGNYEQYFGPGTRLTVT.

The chain is built from TRBV28 and TRBJ1-2; 8 bases fit TRBD1. The CDR3 spans 13 residues. Losses at the gene ends were 7 bases for V and 3 bases for J; bases not matched to a gene: 4. Germline assignment: CDR1 MDHEN and CDR2 SYDVKM. The DNA of the CDR3 is TGTGCCAGCACCGTGACAGGGGACTATGGCTACACCTTC. This gives the protein CASTVTGDYGYTF.

A few counts support this clone. This chain links TRBV7-9 with TRBJ2-7; D is uncertain. The germline V and J ends were trimmed by 2 bases and 3 bases, with 8 bases remaining between them. The CDR3 length is 13 residues. Germline lookup yields CDR1 SEHNR and CDR2 FQNEAQ (reference sequence). Here the CDR3 reads CASSLPEIYEQYF. The CDR3, as DNA: TGTGCCAGCAGCTTACCTGAGATCTACGAGCAGTACTTC.

The chain couples TRBV28 to TRBJ2-1; 9 nucleotides match TRBD2. CDR3 length equals 17 residues. The junction had 10 bases not matched to a gene; V was cut back by 2 bases and J by 5 bases. From germline, CDR1 is MDHEN and CDR2 SYDVKM. This chain's CDR3 is CASSLGPAGGLHNEQFF. In DNA form, the CDR3 reads TGTGCCAGCAGTTTAGGCCCGGCGGGAGGGTTGCACAATGAGCAGTTCTTC.

This chain joins TRBV3-1 (or the pseudogene TRBV3-2) and TRBJ2-2, with TRBD1 matching over 9 bases. With 4 bases clipped from V and 3 bases from J, the junction kept 6 bases outside the gene matches. Germline CDR1 and CDR2: LGHDT and YNNKEL (reference sequence). The CDR3 sequence is 16 residues long. The CDR3 region has the DNA TGTGCCAGCAGCCCCGGGACAGGGAGGTACACCGGGGAGCTGTTTTTT. Its protein is CASSPGTGRYTGELFF.

The genes are TRBV7-2 and TRBJ1-1, with 9 bases lining up with TRBD1. Unmatched junction bases numbered 7, after V lost 5 bases and J lost 6 bases. The germline CDR1 and CDR2 sequences are SGHTA and FQGNSA. This CDR3 is 14 amino acids long. This CDR3 reads CASSLGQGSAEAFF. CDR3 nucleotides: TGTGCCAGCAGCCTTGGACAGGGGTCGGCTGAAGCTTTCTTT.

The chain is built from TRBV30 and TRBJ2-1; maybe TRBD2 (5 bases). V dropped 8 bases and J dropped 7 bases, with 18 bases sitting between them. Per germline, CDR1 GTSNPN and CDR2 SVGIG (reference sequence). The length of the CDR3 is 13 residues. The CDR3 protein is CAGGIGSANEQFF. The CDR3 region has the DNA TGTGCCGGAGGCATAGGTTCTGCAAATGAGCAGTTCTTC.

The chain links TRBV4-3 to TRBJ2-5, with a weak D call TRBD2 (6 bases). Trimming removed 4 bases from V and 5 bases from J, with 14 bases in between. The CDR3 is 14 residues long. Germline V gene lookup returns CDR1 LGHNA and CDR2 YSLEER. The CDR3 bases are TGCGCCAGCAGCCGGTGGACCAGCGGGGAGACCCAGTACTTC. Amino acid sequence: CASSRWTSGETQYF.